These 7 T cell receptor beta chains originate from one sample sequenced in a study of blood T cell repertoires in COVID-19. Profiling relied on immunoSEQ multiplex PCR, and the TCRdb table lists in-frame clones only, not all of them. The sample includes around 160,000 clones, 84% of them seen just once. Sequenced: peripheral blood. The source of these receptors is a human donor in a cohort sampled during active COVID-19.

This chain connects TRBV19 to TRBJ2-7; D not certain. The CDR3 totals 15 residues. The V gene lost 0 bases and the J gene lost 4 bases, with 13 bases spanning the gap. Per the germline V gene, CDR1 is LNHDA and CDR2 is SQIVND (reference sequence). CDR3 sequence: CASSIEGTTPYEQYF. CDR3 bases: TGTGCCAGTAGTATAGAAGGCACTACCCCTTACGAGCAGTACTTC.

The rearrangement links TRBV6-2 or TRBV6-3 to TRBJ2-3; TRBD2 matches at 13 bases. CDR1 and CDR2 (germline): MNHEY, SVGEGT. Unmatched junction bases numbered 9, after V lost 6 bases and J lost 0 bases. The CDR3 runs 18 residues. Here the CDR3 DNA reads TGTGCCAGCAGCCCTACTAGCGGGGGGGCGTTTAGCACAGATACGCAGTATTTT. Translated, it gives CASSPTSGGAFSTDTQYF.

V is TRBV3-1 (or the pseudogene TRBV3-2) and J is TRBJ2-7, with a possible D match to TRBD1 (6 bases). Germline CDR1 LGHDT, CDR2 YNNKEL (reference sequence). This CDR3 contains 15 residues. V shed 0 bases and J shed 6 bases, with 15 bases lying between them. CDR3 sequence reads: CASSQDWGPGVEQYF. In DNA form, the CDR3 reads TGTGCCAGCAGCCAAGATTGGGGGCCCGGGGTCGAGCAGTACTTC.

Written as DNA, the CDR3 is TGTGCCAGCAGCCCGGGGGCCTACGAGCAGTACTTC. Protein: CASSPGAYEQYF. V and J are TRBV7-2 and TRBJ2-7; D perhaps matches TRBD2 (6 bases). Per germline, CDR1 SGHTA and CDR2 FQGNSA. The germline V and J ends were trimmed by 5 bases and 2 bases, with 7 bases remaining between them. The CDR3 covers 12 residues.

The genes are TRBV20-1 and TRBJ2-7; no definite D call. Trimming removed 7 bases from V and 3 bases from J, with 10 bases in between. The V gene's germline CDR1 is DFQATT and CDR2 SNEGSKA (reference sequence). The CDR3 loop spans 11 amino acids. CDR3 DNA: TGCAGTGTTGGCCCTCGCTACGAGCAGTACTTC. Its translation: CSVGPRYEQYF.

This clone appeared a few times. This CDR3 is also generated by other DNA sequences in the sample. The CDR3 bases are TGTGCCAGCTCAACAGGGGACGGCTACACCTTC. Its protein product is CASSTGDGYTF. The chain carries TRBV18 and TRBJ1-2, with 7 bases that match TRBD1. Trimming at V came to 5 bases and at J to 8 bases, leaving 2 bases not matched to a gene. Germline V gene data show CDR1 as KGHSH and CDR2 as LQKENI. The CDR3 length is 11 residues. The full variable domain, its missing parts supplied by reference TRBV18 and TRBJ1-2, is NAGVMQNPRHLVRRRGQEARLRCSPMKGHSHVYWYRQLPEEGLKFMVYLQKENIIDESGMPKERFSAEFPKEGPSILRIQQVVRGDSAAYFCASSTGDGYTFGSGTRLTVV.

The CDR3, as DNA: TGTGCCAGCAGTTTATTGGGGGGGCGGACAGATACGCAGTATTTT. Translation gives CASSLLGGRTDTQYF. The V gene is TRBV28, the J gene TRBJ2-3, with a tentative D call TRBD2 (7 bases). Germline V CDR1 and CDR2: MDHEN, SYDVKM. There are 15 residues in the CDR3. Between the trimmed V and J ends, which lost 1 base and 3 bases, there was a span of 11 bases.